Described below is a single T cell receptor (beta chain) sequence and its context. Its antigen is not known. MiXCR, applied by TCRdb to the RT-PCR reads, yields one record per CDR3 protein. Of about 480,000 distinct CDR3 sequences in the sample, approximately 13% were seen once. CDR1 and CDR2 (germline): MDHEN, SYDVKM. This CDR3 has 15 residues. V shed 3 bases and J 7 bases; nucleotides not matched to a gene: 11. This entry belongs to a study of response to subunit inactivated influenza vaccine. Whole-study results and caveats: The authors put forward the suggestion that each seasonal influenza vaccination may bring in only a limited number of new T cells.

The chain couples TRBV28 to TRBJ1-2; 7 bases match TRBD1. Sequenced here: PBMCs from blood, sampled 35 to 45 days after vaccination. The receptor's source is a man in his fifties who received an inactivated influenza vaccine. This chain's CDR3 is CASSFKGARVGGYTF. The DNA for the CDR3 is TGTGCCAGCAGTTTTAAGGGGGCGCGGGTTGGTGGCTACACCTTC.